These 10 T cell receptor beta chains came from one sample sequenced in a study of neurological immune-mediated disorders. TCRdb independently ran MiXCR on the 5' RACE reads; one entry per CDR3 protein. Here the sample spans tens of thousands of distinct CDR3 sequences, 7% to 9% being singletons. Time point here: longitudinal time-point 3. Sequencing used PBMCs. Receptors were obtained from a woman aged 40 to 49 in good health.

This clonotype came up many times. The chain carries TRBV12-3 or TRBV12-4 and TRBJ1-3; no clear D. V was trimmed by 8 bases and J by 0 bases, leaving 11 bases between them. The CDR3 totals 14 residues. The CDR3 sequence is CASGPWISGNTIYF. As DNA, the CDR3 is TGTGCCAGCGGACCTTGGATCTCTGGAAACACCATATATTTT.

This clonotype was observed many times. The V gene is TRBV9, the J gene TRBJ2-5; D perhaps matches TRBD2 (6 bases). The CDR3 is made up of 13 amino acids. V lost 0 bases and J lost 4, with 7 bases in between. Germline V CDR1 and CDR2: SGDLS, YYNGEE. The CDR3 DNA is TGTGCCAGCAGCGTAGGGAGGGGAGAGACCCAGTACTTC. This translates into CASSVGRGETQYF. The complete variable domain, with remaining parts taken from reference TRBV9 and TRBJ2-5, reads DSGVTQTPKHLITATGQRVTLRCSPRSGDLSVYWYQQSLDQGLQFLIQYYNGEERAKGNILERFSAQQFPDLHSELNLSSLELGDSALYFCASSVGRGETQYFGPGTRLLVL.

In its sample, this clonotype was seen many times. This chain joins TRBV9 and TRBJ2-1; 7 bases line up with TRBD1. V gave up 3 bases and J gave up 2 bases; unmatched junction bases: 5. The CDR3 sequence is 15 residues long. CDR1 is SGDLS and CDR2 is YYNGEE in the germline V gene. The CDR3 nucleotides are TGTGCCAGCAGCGCCACCGGGACAGCCTACAATGAGCAGTTCTTC. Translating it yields CASSATGTAYNEQFF.

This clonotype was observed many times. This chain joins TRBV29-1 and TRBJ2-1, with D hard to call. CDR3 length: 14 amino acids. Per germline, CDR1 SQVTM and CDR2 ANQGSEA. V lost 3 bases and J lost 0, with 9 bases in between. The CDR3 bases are TGCAGCGTTGAGTTGTTGGACTCCTACAATGAGCAGTTCTTC. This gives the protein CSVELLDSYNEQFF.

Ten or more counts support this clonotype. The CDR3 region is CASTRTIQGTDYEQYF. The CDR3 region has the DNA TGTGCCAGCACCAGGACTATTCAGGGGACCGACTACGAGCAGTACTTC. The chain couples TRBV6-2 or TRBV6-3 to TRBJ2-7; D is possibly TRBD1 or TRBD2 (6 bases each). This CDR3 comprises 16 residues. V shed 7 bases and J shed 3 bases, with 22 bases lying between them. The germline gives CDR1 MNHEY, CDR2 SVGEGT.

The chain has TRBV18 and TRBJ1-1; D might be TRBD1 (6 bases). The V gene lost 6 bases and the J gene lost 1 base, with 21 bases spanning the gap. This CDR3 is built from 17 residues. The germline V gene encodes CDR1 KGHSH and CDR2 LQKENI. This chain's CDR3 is CASSLRGIGTANTEAFF. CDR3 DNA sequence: TGTGCCAGCTCTCTAAGGGGGATCGGGACGGCGAACACTGAAGCTTTCTTT. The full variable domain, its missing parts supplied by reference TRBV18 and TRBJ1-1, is NAGVMQNPRHLVRRRGQEARLRCSPMKGHSHVYWYRQLPEEGLKFMVYLQKENIIDESGMPKERFSAEFPKEGPSILRIQQVVRGDSAAYFCASSLRGIGTANTEAFFGQGTRLTVV.

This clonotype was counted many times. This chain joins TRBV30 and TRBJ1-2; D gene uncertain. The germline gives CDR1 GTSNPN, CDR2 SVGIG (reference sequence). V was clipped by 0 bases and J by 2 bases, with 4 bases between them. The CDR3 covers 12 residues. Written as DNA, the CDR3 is TGTGCCTGGAGTGTACACAACTATGGCTACACCTTC. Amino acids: CAWSVHNYGYTF.

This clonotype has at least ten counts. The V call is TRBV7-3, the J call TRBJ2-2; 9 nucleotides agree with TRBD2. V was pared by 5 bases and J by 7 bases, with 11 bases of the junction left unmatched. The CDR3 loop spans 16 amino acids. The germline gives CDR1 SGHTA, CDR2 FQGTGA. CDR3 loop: CASSQIAGDLGGELFF. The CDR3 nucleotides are TGTGCCAGCAGCCAGATAGCGGGGGATTTGGGCGGGGAGCTGTTTTTT.

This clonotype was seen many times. The CDR3 DNA reads TGTGCCAGCAGCGTAGAGGGTAGCGGGAGGACGAACACCGGGGAGCTGTTTTTT. It is translated as CASSVEGSGRTNTGELFF. The J gene is TRBJ2-2, the V gene TRBV9, with 10 bases lining up with TRBD2. CDR1 SGDLS and CDR2 YYNGEE come from the germline V gene. CDR3 length: 18 amino acids. J was trimmed by 0 bases and V by 0 bases; bases with no gene match: 5.

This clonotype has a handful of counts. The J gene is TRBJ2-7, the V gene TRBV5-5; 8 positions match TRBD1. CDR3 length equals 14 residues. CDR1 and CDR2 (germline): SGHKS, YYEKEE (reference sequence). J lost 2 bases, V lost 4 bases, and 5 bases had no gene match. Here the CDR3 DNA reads TGTGCCAGCAGCCCGGGGGACAGGACCTACGAGCAGTACTTC. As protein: CASSPGDRTYEQYF.